The 16 T cell receptor beta chains below come from one sample, sequenced in a study of regulatory T cells in long-lasting Graves disease. Time point meaning: persistent/refractory GD, antithyroid drugs over 5 years with positive TRAb. PBMC RNA was the source of the TCR library. Building of the TCR beta libraries involved iRepertoire HTBI primers and Arm-PCR of CDR3 regions. TCRdb reanalysed the multiplex PCR reads using MiXCR and keeps one entry per CDR3 protein. The sample includes roughly 470,000 distinct CDR3 sequences, about 20% of them seen just once. Sequenced here: peripheral blood mononuclear cells (PBMCs), sampled when the disease was refractory, from a patient treated with antithyroid drugs. The receptors derive from a female donor with Graves disease.

In this sample, this clonotype turned up many times. V gene TRBV27 combines with J gene TRBJ2-5, with 7 nucleotides matching TRBD1. V dropped 4 bases and J dropped 5; count of bases not matched to a gene: 4. Germline V gives CDR1 MNHEY, CDR2 SMNVEV (reference sequence). There are 13 residues in the CDR3. The CDR3 DNA sequence: TGTGCCAGCAGTTCACAGGGGACGGAGACCCAGTACTTC. Its translation is CASSSQGTETQYF.

This clonotype occurred many times. This chain connects TRBV6-1 to TRBJ1-1; D call uncertain. Germline V gene sequence: CDR1 MNHNS, CDR2 SASEGT. The CDR3 spans 11 residues. Trimming shortened V by 5 bases and J by 8 bases, and 9 bases separated the two germline ends. DNA of the CDR3: TGTGCCAGCAGTCCTGGCTGGGAAGCTTTCTTT. Its protein is CASSPGWEAFF.

The rearrangement links TRBV6-5 to TRBJ2-7, with unresolved D. V lost 0 bases and J 1 base, leaving 7 bases between the germline ends. Germline V gene lookup returns CDR1 MNHEY and CDR2 SVGAGI. The CDR3 contains 14 residues. This CDR3 reads CASSYSVGSYEQYF. CDR3 bases: TGTGCCAGCAGTTACTCGGTCGGATCCTACGAGCAGTACTTC.

The sample holds a few counts of this clonotype. The rearrangement links TRBV28 to TRBJ2-7; 7 bases fit TRBD1. The V gene's germline CDR1 is MDHEN and CDR2 SYDVKM. The length of the CDR3 is 14 residues. The trim removed 5 bases at V and 2 bases at J, leaving 6 bases unmatched. Here the CDR3 DNA reads TGTGCCAGCAGTAACAGGGGTTTCCCCTACGAGCAGTACTTC. Amino acid sequence: CASSNRGFPYEQYF.

The genes are TRBV28 and TRBJ2-1; TRBD2 matches at 7 bases. V was clipped by 5 bases and J by 3 bases; unmatched bases: 1. In germline, CDR1 is MDHEN, CDR2 SYDVKM. This CDR3 contains 13 residues. The CDR3 loop is CASSGGSYNEQFF. The CDR3 nucleotides are TGTGCCAGCAGTGGCGGGAGCTACAATGAGCAGTTCTTC. The full variable domain, rest sourced from reference TRBV28 and TRBJ2-1, is DVKVTQSSRYLVKRTGEKVFLECVQDMDHENMFWYRQDPGLGLRLIYFSYDVKMKEKGDIPEGYSVSREKKERFSLILESASTNQTSMYLCASSGGSYNEQFFGPGTRLTVL.

This clonotype was recorded a few times. The rearrangement links TRBV27 to TRBJ1-1; 8 positions agree with TRBD1. Looked up from germline, CDR1 is MNHEY and CDR2 is SMNVEV (reference sequence). Losses at the gene ends were 3 bases for V and 11 bases for J; bases not matched to a gene: 17. The CDR3 contains 16 residues. The CDR3: CASSFWPTGGSAEAFF. CDR3 DNA sequence: TGTGCCAGCAGTTTTTGGCCAACAGGGGGAAGTGCGGAGGCTTTCTTT.

This clonotype was seen many times. In DNA form, the CDR3 reads TGCAGTGCTGGGGGACAGATGAACACTGAAGCTTTCTTT. Translating it yields CSAGGQMNTEAFF. The chain employs TRBV20-1 and TRBJ1-1; 7 bases agree with TRBD1. Germline loops: CDR1 DFQATT, CDR2 SNEGSKA (reference sequence). The J segment lost 0 bases and the V segment lost 5 bases, leaving 3 bases of the junction unmatched. This CDR3 is 13 amino acids long.

This clonotype came up a few times. The rearrangement uses TRBV9 and TRBJ1-1, with a tentative D call TRBD1 (6 bases). Germline CDR1 is SGDLS and CDR2 is YYNGEE. The CDR3 extends over 15 amino acids. With 0 bases removed from V and 3 bases from J, the gap between germline ends came to 12 bases. The CDR3 DNA is TGTGCCAGCAGCGTAGGCCAGGGGCGCTACACTGAAGCTTTCTTT. Its protein is CASSVGQGRYTEAFF.

There are a few counts of this clonotype. A much larger clonotype is one base distant, so this may be a read error. The chain has TRBV29-1 and TRBJ1-1, with 8 bases aligning to TRBD1. The CDR3 consists of 14 residues. Germline V gives CDR1 SQVTM, CDR2 ANQGSEA. V trimming: 6 bases; J trimming: 3 bases; junction bases outside the gene matches: 9. The CDR3 is CSVAGQTGDTEAFF. As DNA, the CDR3 is TGCAGCGTCGCCGGACAGACAGGGGACACTGAAGCTTTCTTT.

This clonotype was seen a handful of times. The rearrangement links TRBV4-3 to TRBJ1-1; D perhaps matches TRBD1 (5 bases). The V gene lost 1 base and the J gene lost 3 bases, with 18 bases spanning the gap. Germline V gene lookup returns CDR1 LGHNA and CDR2 YSLEER. The CDR3 extends over 17 amino acids. In nucleotides, the CDR3 is TGCGCCAGCAGCCAAGTTCTTCGGGGGAGTAAGGACACTGAAGCTTTCTTT. Encoded protein: CASSQVLRGSKDTEAFF.

At least ten counts were recorded for this clonotype. The chain couples TRBV4-1 to TRBJ1-6; D not resolved. Trimming shortened V by 1 base and J by 7 bases, and 11 bases separated the two germline ends. The V gene's germline CDR1 is MGHRA and CDR2 YSYEKL. This CDR3 region has 15 residues. CDR3 nucleotides: TGCGCCAGCAGCCAAGGAGAGGGAGAGAATTCACCCCTCCACTTT. Translating it yields CASSQGEGENSPLHF.

This clonotype was picked up many times. CDR3: CASRPRDRVYEQYF. CDR3 in DNA: TGTGCCAGCAGACCCCGGGACAGGGTCTACGAGCAGTACTTC. The chain combines TRBV3-1 with TRBJ2-7, with TRBD1 identical over 9 bases. CDR1 is LGHDT, CDR2 YNNKEL, per germline (reference sequence). The CDR3 consists of 14 residues. V lost 6 bases and J lost 3; bases outside the gene matches: 6.

This clonotype was detected ten times or more. The chain has TRBV2 and TRBJ1-6; D is uncertain. V lost 0 bases and J lost 8, with 8 bases in between. CDR3 length: 14 residues. From germline, CDR1 is SNHLY and CDR2 FYNNEI. CDR3 DNA sequence: TGTGCCAGCAGTGAAGCGCTTCTAGATTCACCCCTCCACTTT. It is translated as CASSEALLDSPLHF.

V and J are TRBV7-9 and TRBJ2-7; D assignment may be TRBD1 or TRBD2 (5 bases each). The germline V gene encodes CDR1 SEHNR and CDR2 FQNEAQ (reference sequence). Trimming pared 5 bases from V and 0 bases from J, leaving 14 bases between. The CDR3 spans 15 residues. The chain's CDR3 is CASSPGRKNSYEQYF. CDR3 DNA sequence: TGTGCCAGCAGCCCGGGACGAAAGAACTCCTACGAGCAGTACTTC.

This chain joins TRBV19 and TRBJ1-2, with D uncertain. The CDR3 loop spans 15 amino acids. Deletions cut 3 bases from V and 3 bases from J, with 14 bases between. Germline assignment: CDR1 LNHDA and CDR2 SQIVND (reference sequence). The CDR3 nucleotides read TGTGCCAGTAGTATCACCCCGGAGGCACACTATGGCTACACCTTC. It codes for CASSITPEAHYGYTF. The whole variable domain, remainder taken from reference TRBV19 and TRBJ1-2, is DGGITQSPKYLFRKEGQNVTLSCEQNLNHDAMYWYRQDPGQGLRLIYYSQIVNDFQKGDIAEGYSVSREKKESFPLTVTSAQKNPTAFYLCASSITPEAHYGYTFGSGTRLTVV.

This clonotype was picked up many times. This chain links TRBV28 with TRBJ2-7; 7 positions match TRBD2. The germline CDR1 and CDR2 sequences are MDHEN and SYDVKM. V trimming: 10 bases; J trimming: 3 bases; junction bases outside the gene matches: 6. The CDR3 loop spans 12 amino acids. The CDR3 sequence: CATGRVDYEQYF. CDR3 nucleotide sequence: TGTGCCACTGGGAGGGTCGACTACGAGCAGTACTTC.